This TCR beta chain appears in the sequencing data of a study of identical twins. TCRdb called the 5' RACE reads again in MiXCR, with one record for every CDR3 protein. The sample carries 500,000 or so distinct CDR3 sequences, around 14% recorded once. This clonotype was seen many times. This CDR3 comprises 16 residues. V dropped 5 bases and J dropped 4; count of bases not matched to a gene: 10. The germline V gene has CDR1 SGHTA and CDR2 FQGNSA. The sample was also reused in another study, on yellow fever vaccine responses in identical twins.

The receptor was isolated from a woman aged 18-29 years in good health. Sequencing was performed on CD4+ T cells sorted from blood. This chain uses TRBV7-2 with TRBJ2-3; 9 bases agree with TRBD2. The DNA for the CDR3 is TGTGCCAGCAGCCCTAGGTTGCGGGGGGGCCCAGATACGCAGTATTTT. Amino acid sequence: CASSPRLRGGPDTQYF. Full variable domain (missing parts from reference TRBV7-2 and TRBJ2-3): GAGVSQSPSNKVTEKGKDVELRCDPISGHTALYWYRQSLGQGLEFLIYFQGNSAPDKSGLPSDRFSAERTGGSVSTLTIQRTQQEDSAVYLCASSPRLRGGPDTQYFGPGTRLTVL.